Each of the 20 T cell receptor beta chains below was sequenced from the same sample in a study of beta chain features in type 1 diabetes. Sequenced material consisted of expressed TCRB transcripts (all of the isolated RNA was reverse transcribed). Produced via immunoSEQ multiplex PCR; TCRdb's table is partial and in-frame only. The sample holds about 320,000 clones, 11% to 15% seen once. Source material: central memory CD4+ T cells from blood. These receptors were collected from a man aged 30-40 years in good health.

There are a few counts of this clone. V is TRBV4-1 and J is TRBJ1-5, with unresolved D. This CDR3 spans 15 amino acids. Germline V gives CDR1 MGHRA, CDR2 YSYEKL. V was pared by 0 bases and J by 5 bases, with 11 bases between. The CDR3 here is CASSQESARYQPQHF. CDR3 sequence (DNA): TGCGCCAGCAGCCAAGAGAGCGCGAGGTATCAGCCCCAGCATTTT.

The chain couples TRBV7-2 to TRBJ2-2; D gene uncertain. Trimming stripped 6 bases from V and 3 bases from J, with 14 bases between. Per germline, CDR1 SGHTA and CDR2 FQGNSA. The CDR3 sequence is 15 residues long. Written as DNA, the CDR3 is TGTGCCAGCAGTTTGTCGGGTCAATACACCGGGGAGCTGTTTTTT. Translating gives CASSLSGQYTGELFF.

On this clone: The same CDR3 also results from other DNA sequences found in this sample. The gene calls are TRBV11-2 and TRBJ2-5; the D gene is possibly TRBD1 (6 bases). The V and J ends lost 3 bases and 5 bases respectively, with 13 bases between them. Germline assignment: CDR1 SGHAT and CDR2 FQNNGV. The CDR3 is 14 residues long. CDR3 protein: CASSLQGSRETQYF. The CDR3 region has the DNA TGTGCCAGCAGCTTGCAGGGGTCACGGGAGACCCAGTACTTC.

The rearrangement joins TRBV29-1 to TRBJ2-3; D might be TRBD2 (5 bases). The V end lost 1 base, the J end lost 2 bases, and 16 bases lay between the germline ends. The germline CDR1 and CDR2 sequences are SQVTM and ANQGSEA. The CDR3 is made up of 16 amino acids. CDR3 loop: CSVEGRGNSYTDTQYF. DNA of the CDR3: TGCAGCGTTGAAGGTCGGGGAAATAGCTACACAGATACGCAGTATTTT.

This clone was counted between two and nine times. CDR3: CASSVGTSYGYTF. CDR3 DNA sequence: TGTGCCAGCAGCGTAGGGACCTCCTATGGCTACACCTTC. The chain combines TRBV2 with TRBJ1-2, with D tentatively TRBD1 (5 bases). Per the germline V gene, CDR1 is SNHLY and CDR2 is FYNNEI. CDR3 length: 13 residues. Trimming took 6 bases from V and 4 from J, leaving 12 bases between them.

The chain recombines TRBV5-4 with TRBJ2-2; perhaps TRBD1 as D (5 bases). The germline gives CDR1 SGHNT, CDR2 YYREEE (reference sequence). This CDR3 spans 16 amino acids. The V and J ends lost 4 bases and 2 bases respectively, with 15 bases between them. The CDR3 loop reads CASSRTQDRNTGELFF. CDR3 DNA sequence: TGTGCCAGCAGCCGAACACAAGACAGAAACACCGGGGAGCTGTTTTTT.

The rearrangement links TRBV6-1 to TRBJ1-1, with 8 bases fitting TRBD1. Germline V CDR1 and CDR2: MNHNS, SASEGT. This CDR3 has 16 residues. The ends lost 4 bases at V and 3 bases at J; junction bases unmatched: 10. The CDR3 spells CASSGGTGTVYTEAFF. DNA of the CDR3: TGTGCCAGCAGTGGGGGGACAGGCACAGTGTACACTGAAGCTTTCTTT.

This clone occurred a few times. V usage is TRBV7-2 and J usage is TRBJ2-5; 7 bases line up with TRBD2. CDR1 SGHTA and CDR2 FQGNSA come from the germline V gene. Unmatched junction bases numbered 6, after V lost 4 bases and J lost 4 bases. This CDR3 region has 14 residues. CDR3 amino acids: CASSSSGLRETQYF. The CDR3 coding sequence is TGTGCCAGCAGCTCATCGGGACTAAGAGAGACCCAGTACTTC.

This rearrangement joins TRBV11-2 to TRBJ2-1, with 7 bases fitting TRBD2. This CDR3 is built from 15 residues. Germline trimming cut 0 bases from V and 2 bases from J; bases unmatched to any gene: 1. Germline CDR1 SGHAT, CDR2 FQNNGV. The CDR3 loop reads CASSLEGTTYNEQFF. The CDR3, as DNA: TGTGCCAGCAGCTTAGAAGGGACTACCTACAATGAGCAGTTCTTC. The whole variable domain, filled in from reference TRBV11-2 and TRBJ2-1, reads EAGVAQSPRYKIIEKRQSVAFWCNPISGHATLYWYQQILGQGPKLLIQFQNNGVVDDSQLPKDRFSAERLKGVDSTLKIQPAKLEDSAVYLCASSLEGTTYNEQFFGPGTRLTVL.

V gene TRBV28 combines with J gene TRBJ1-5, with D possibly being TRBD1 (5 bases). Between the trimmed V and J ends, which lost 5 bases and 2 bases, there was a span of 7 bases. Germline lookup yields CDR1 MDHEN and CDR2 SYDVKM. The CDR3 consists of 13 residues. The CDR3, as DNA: TGTGCCAGCAGTCCGACAGGCAATCAGCCCCAGCATTTT. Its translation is CASSPTGNQPQHF.

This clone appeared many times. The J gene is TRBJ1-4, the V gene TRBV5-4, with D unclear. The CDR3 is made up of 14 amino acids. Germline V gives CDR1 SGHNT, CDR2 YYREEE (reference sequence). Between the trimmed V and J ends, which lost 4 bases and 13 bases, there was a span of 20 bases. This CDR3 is CASSGPGVPARLFF. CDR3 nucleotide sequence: TGTGCCAGCAGCGGACCTGGGGTCCCCGCTAGACTGTTTTTT.

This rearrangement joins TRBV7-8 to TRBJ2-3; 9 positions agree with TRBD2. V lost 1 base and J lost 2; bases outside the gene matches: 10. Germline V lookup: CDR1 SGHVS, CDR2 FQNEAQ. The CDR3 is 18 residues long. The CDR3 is CASSLEGTSSATTDTQYF. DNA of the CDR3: TGTGCCAGCAGCTTAGAGGGGACTAGCTCTGCCACCACAGATACGCAGTATTTT.

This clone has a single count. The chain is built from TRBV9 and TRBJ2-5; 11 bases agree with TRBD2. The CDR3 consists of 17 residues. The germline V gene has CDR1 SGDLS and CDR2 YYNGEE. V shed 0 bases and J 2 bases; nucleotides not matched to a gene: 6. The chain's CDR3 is CASSVVSLAGGQETQYF. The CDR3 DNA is TGTGCCAGCAGCGTAGTATCTTTAGCGGGGGGGCAAGAGACCCAGTACTTC.

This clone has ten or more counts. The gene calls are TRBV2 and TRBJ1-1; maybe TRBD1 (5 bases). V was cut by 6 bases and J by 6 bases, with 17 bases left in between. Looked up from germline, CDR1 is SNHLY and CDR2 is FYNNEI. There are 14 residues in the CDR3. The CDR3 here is CASRERLGDAEAFF. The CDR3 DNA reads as TGTGCCAGCAGGGAACGTCTGGGGGACGCTGAAGCTTTCTTT.

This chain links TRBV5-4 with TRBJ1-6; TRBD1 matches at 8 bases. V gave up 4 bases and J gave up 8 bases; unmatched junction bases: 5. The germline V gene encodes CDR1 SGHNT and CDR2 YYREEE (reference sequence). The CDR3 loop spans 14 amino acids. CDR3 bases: TGTGCCAGCAGCCGCGGACAGGGCGATTCACCCCTCCACTTT. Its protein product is CASSRGQGDSPLHF. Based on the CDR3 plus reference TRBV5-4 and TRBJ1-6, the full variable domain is ETGVTQSPTHLIKTRGQQVTLRCSSQSGHNTVSWYQQALGQGPQFIFQYYREEENGRGNFPPRFSGLQFPNYSSELNVNALELDDSALYLCASSRGQGDSPLHFGNGTRLTVT.

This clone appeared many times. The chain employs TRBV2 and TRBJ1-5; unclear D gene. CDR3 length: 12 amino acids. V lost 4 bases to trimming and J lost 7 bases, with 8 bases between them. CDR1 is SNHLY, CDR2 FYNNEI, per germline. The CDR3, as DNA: TGTGCCAGCAGTGTATGGGAACAGCCCCAGCATTTT. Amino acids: CASSVWEQPQHF.

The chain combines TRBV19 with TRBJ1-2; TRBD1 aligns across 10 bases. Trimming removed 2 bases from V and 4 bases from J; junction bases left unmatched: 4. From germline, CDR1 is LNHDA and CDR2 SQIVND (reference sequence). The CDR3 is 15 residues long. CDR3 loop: CASSITGTGAYGYTF. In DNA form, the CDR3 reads TGTGCCAGTAGTATAACCGGGACAGGGGCCTATGGCTACACCTTC.

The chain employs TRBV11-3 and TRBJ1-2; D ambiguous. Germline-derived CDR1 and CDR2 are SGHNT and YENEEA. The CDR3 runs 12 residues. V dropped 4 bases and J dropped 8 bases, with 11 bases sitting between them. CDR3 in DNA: TGTGCCAGCAGCTCAACTTACCTGGGCTACACCTTC. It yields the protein CASSSTYLGYTF.

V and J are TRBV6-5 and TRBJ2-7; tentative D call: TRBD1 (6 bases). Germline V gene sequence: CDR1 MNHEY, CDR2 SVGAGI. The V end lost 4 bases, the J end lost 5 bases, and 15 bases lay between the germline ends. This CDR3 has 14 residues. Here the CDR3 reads CASSFRTQGNEQYF. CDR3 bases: TGTGCCAGCAGTTTTCGTACGCAGGGGAACGAGCAGTACTTC.

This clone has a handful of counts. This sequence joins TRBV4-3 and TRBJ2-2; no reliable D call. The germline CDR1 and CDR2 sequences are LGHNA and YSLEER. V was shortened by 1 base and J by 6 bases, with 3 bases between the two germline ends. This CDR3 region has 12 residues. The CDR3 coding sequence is TGCGCCAGCAGCCAAGTGGCCGGGGAGCTGTTTTTT. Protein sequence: CASSQVAGELFF.